The 16 T cell receptor beta chains reported below all come from one sample, sequenced in a study of OX40 agonist ivuxolimab in advanced cancers. The table came from immunoSEQ multiplex PCR; TCRdb's copy has only in-frame clones and leaves some out. The sample yields fewer than 45,000 clones, 80% seen once. The sample consisted of CD4+ or CD8+ T cells sorted from blood, taken in a trial of the OX40 agonist ivuxolimab. Every receptor here comes from an adult with an advanced solid tumor such as melanoma, head and neck, liver or kidney cancer.

The rearrangement uses TRBV27 and TRBJ2-5; D is undetermined. This CDR3 has 13 residues. V dropped 2 bases and J dropped 5 bases, with 9 bases sitting between them. Germline-derived CDR1 and CDR2 are MNHEY and SMNVEV (reference sequence). CDR3 loop: CASSLLEAETQYF. The CDR3 bases are TGTGCCAGCAGTTTACTCGAAGCGGAGACCCAGTACTTC.

The chain recombines TRBV13 with TRBJ2-1; the match to TRBD1 covers 10 bases. This CDR3 spans 15 amino acids. V was pared by 5 bases and J by 10 bases, with 11 bases of the junction left unmatched. Germline CDR1 PRHDT, CDR2 FYEKMQ (reference sequence). DNA for the CDR3: TGTGCCAGCAGCCCTCTCGACAGGGGGCAGTGGGAGCAGTTCTTC. It is translated as CASSPLDRGQWEQFF.

This clone has just one count. The chain uses TRBV7-2 and TRBJ1-6; D is undetermined. Germline CDR1 SGHTA, CDR2 FQGNSA. The CDR3 spans 13 residues. V lost 1 base and J 10 bases, leaving 8 bases between the germline ends. CDR3 in amino acids: CASSLDPGSPLHF. In nucleotides, the CDR3 is TGTGCCAGCAGCTTAGATCCAGGATCACCCCTCCACTTT. Filled out from reference TRBV7-2 and TRBJ1-6, the complete variable domain reads GAGVSQSPSNKVTEKGKDVELRCDPISGHTALYWYRQSLGQGLEFLIYFQGNSAPDKSGLPSDRFSAERTGGSVSTLTIQRTQQEDSAVYLCASSLDPGSPLHFGNGTRLTVT.

The rearrangement joins TRBV6-6 to TRBJ1-1; D is possibly TRBD1 (6 bases). Germline CDR1 reads MNHNY; CDR2 reads SVGAGI (reference sequence). CDR3 length equals 14 residues. The ends were cut back, 8 bases at V and 4 bases at J, with 17 bases in the middle. CDR3 sequence: CASLKSGDGTEAFF. In DNA, the CDR3 is TGTGCCAGCCTAAAATCAGGGGACGGCACTGAAGCTTTCTTT.

The chain combines TRBV13 with TRBJ2-3, with TRBD2 identical over 13 bases. Germline values: CDR1 PRHDT, CDR2 FYEKMQ (reference sequence). CDR3 length: 16 amino acids. J lost 2 bases, V lost 5 bases, and 4 bases had no gene match. The CDR3 DNA sequence: TGTGCCAGCAGCGGTACTAGCGGGGGGGACACAGATACGCAGTATTTT. As protein: CASSGTSGGDTDTQYF.

This clone is a singleton in its sample. The rearrangement links TRBV30 to TRBJ2-2, with unresolved D. Germline V lookup: CDR1 GTSNPN, CDR2 SVGIG (reference sequence). This CDR3 region has 14 residues. Trimming removed 0 bases from V and 7 bases from J, with 12 bases in between. CDR3 bases: TGTGCCTGGAGTGTCGAGGCCAAGGGCGGGGAGCTGTTTTTT. Translation gives CAWSVEAKGGELFF.

The chain uses TRBV27 and TRBJ1-4; no clear D gene. In germline, CDR1 is MNHEY, CDR2 SMNVEV (reference sequence). The germline V and J ends were trimmed by 6 bases and 0 bases, with 8 bases remaining between them. CDR3 length: 14 amino acids. The CDR3: CASRDGSTNEKLFF. As DNA, the CDR3 is TGTGCCAGCAGGGACGGCTCAACTAATGAAAAACTGTTTTTT.

The V and J genes are TRBV15 and TRBJ2-1; 7 nucleotides agree with TRBD2. This CDR3 has 17 residues. J gave up 4 bases and V 0 bases, and 9 bases lay outside the gene matches. CDR1 and CDR2 from the germline V gene are LNHNV and YYDKDF (reference sequence). CDR3 amino acids: CATSRDLLREVYNEQFF. The CDR3 coding sequence is TGTGCCACCAGCAGAGATCTCCTACGGGAGGTATACAATGAGCAGTTCTTC. Using reference TRBV15 and TRBJ2-1 for the parts outside the CDR3, the full variable domain is DAMVIQNPRYQVTQFGKPVTLSCSQTLNHNVMYWYQQKSSQAPKLLFHYYDKDFNNEADTPDNFQSRRPNTSFCFLDIRSPGLGDTAMYLCATSRDLLREVYNEQFFGPGTRLTVL.

The chain's CDR3 is CASSHGGGGPAEAFF. The DNA for the CDR3 is TGCGCCAGCAGCCACGGTGGGGGGGGACCAGCTGAAGCTTTCTTT. The chain is built from TRBV4-1 and TRBJ1-1; tentative D call: TRBD1 (5 bases). The CDR3 extends over 15 amino acids. Germline V gene sequence: CDR1 MGHRA, CDR2 YSYEKL. Trimming took off 3 bases at V and 6 bases at J, with 17 bases between the two ends.

This sequence joins TRBV9 and TRBJ2-3; D not resolved. The CDR3 loop spans 15 amino acids. The germline gives CDR1 SGDLS, CDR2 YYNGEE. V lost 0 bases and J lost 0, with 8 bases in between. In DNA form, the CDR3 reads TGTGCCAGCAGCGTAGCTTCGCGGAGCACAGATACGCAGTATTTT. Protein product: CASSVASRSTDTQYF.

The chain recombines TRBV6-6 with TRBJ2-7; 7 nucleotides match TRBD1. The germline CDR1 and CDR2 sequences are MNHNY and SVGAGI (reference sequence). The V and J ends lost 6 bases and 4 bases, in that order; junction bases with no gene match: 9. This CDR3 is 14 amino acids long. The CDR3 is CASRGSAQGYEQYF. The CDR3 DNA reads as TGTGCCAGCAGGGGGTCCGCACAGGGGTACGAGCAGTACTTC.

The rearrangement joins TRBV7-8 to TRBJ2-6; D gene uncertain. The germline V and J ends were trimmed by 11 bases and 0 bases, with 23 bases remaining between them. This CDR3 comprises 18 residues. Germline V gene data show CDR1 as SGHVS and CDR2 as FQNEAQ. CDR3 nucleotides: TGTGCCGGCCACCCCGAAAGGTTTTTTCTCTCTGGGGCCAACGTCCTGACTTTC. Translated, it gives CAGHPERFFLSGANVLTF. Variable domain in full (rest from reference TRBV7-8 and TRBJ2-6): GAGVSQSPRYKVAKRGQDVALRCDPISGHVSLFWYQQALGQGPEFLTYFQNEAQLDKSGLPSDRFFAERPEGSVSTLKIQRTQQEDSAVYLCAGHPERFFLSGANVLTFGAGSRLTVL.

This clone has only a few counts. The chain employs TRBV11-3 and TRBJ1-1, with 8 bases matching TRBD1. The ends lost 5 bases at V and 0 bases at J; junction bases unmatched: 5. CDR3 length: 15 residues. Germline CDR1 reads SGHNT; CDR2 reads YENEEA. CDR3 sequence: CASSPRTGLNTEAFF. CDR3 nucleotides: TGTGCCAGCAGCCCGCGGACAGGGTTGAACACTGAAGCTTTCTTT.

This chain links TRBV5-4 with TRBJ2-5, with 13 nucleotides matching TRBD2. With 4 bases clipped from V and 5 bases from J, the junction kept 8 bases outside the gene matches. CDR3 length: 16 amino acids. CDR1 SGHNT and CDR2 YYREEE come from the germline V gene (reference sequence). CDR3 nucleotide sequence: TGTGCCAGCAGCCGGACTAGCGGGAGTGGGGGTGAGACCCAGTACTTC. Its protein product is CASSRTSGSGGETQYF.

In this sample, this clone is medium-sized. The gene calls are TRBV4-2 and TRBJ2-5, with D possibly matching TRBD1 (6 bases). The CDR3 consists of 14 residues. V shed 2 bases and J shed 5 bases, with 12 bases lying between them. CDR1 LGHNA and CDR2 YNFKEQ come from the germline V gene. CDR3 in amino acids: CASSQYRDGETQYF. Here the CDR3 DNA reads TGTGCCAGCAGCCAATACAGGGACGGGGAGACCCAGTACTTC.

The V gene is TRBV7-2, the J gene TRBJ1-2, with 11 bases that match TRBD1. The V gene's germline CDR1 is SGHTA and CDR2 FQGNSA. The CDR3 consists of 15 residues. Germline trimming cut 5 bases from V and 8 bases from J; bases unmatched to any gene: 10. The CDR3 loop reads CASSPRTGGVGGYTF. The CDR3 DNA reads TGTGCCAGCAGCCCCCGGACAGGGGGCGTAGGGGGCTACACCTTC.